The 25 T cell receptor beta chains presented below share a single source sample, sequenced in a study of glioma-infiltrating T cells. Using RNA template, CDR3s of TCR alpha and beta were amplified with iRepertoire arm-PCR. TCRdb called the multiplex PCR reads again in MiXCR, with one record for every CDR3 protein. The data hold about 130,000 distinct CDR3 sequences, with about 23% observed a single time. The sequenced sample was glioma tissue, nonneoplastic brain tissue, or PBMCs (not recorded which). The receptors derive from a human donor with low-grade glioma or glioblastoma, undergoing nonglioma brain surgery, or in good health (not recorded which).

Details on this clonotype: Given a much more abundant clone one base away, this may be a read error. The DNA for the CDR3 is TGTGCCAGCAGCTTAGAAGTTGGGGGCCTAGACGATAAGCAGTTCTTC. Amino acids: CASSLEVGGLDDKQFF. The chain has TRBV7-9 and TRBJ2-1; weak D call: TRBD1 (6 bases). The CDR3 length is 16 residues. Germline CDR1 and CDR2: SEHNR and FQNEAQ (reference sequence). The V gene lost 1 base and the J gene lost 11 bases, with 21 bases spanning the gap. Full variable domain (rest looked up from reference TRBV7-9 and TRBJ2-1): DTGVSQNPRHKITKRGQNVTFRCDPISEHNRLYWYRQTLGQGPEFLTYFQNEAQLEKSRLLSDRFSAERPKGSFSTLEIQRTEQGDSAMYLCASSLEVGGLDDKQFFGPGTRLTVL.

The J gene is TRBJ2-2, the V gene TRBV7-8, with D unclear. Germline loops: CDR1 SGHVS, CDR2 FQNEAQ. The length of the CDR3 is 14 residues. V was clipped by 1 base and J by 1 base, with 4 bases between them. This CDR3 is CASSLVGNTGELFF. The CDR3 DNA reads TGTGCCAGCAGCTTAGTTGGGAACACCGGGGAGCTGTTTTTT.

This clonotype was recorded many times. This chain joins TRBV29-1 and TRBJ1-3, with TRBD1 matching 7 bases. V was clipped by 3 bases and J by 4 bases; unmatched bases: 6. This CDR3 is built from 14 residues. The germline V gene has CDR1 SQVTM and CDR2 ANQGSEA. The CDR3 sequence is CSVDPPGQGNTIYF. The DNA of the CDR3 is TGCAGCGTTGACCCACCGGGACAGGGAAACACCATATATTTT.

This clonotype was recorded many times. V and J are TRBV27 and TRBJ2-7; TRBD1 matches 7 bases. Germline-derived CDR1 and CDR2 are MNHEY and SMNVEV (reference sequence). This CDR3 has 14 residues. Trimming cost V 4 bases and J 1 base; bases outside gene matches: 4. CDR3 sequence reads: CASSSPGQSYEQYF. DNA for the CDR3: TGTGCCAGCAGTTCCCCGGGACAGTCCTACGAGCAGTACTTC.

This chain's CDR3 is CSAADSPGTSYMSTDTQYF. The DNA for the CDR3 is TGCAGTGCGGCGGACTCCCCCGGGACTAGCTATATGAGCACAGATACGCAGTATTTT. The chain employs TRBV20-1 and TRBJ2-3; TRBD2 aligns across 9 bases. This CDR3 region has 19 residues. The V and J ends lost 6 bases and 0 bases, in that order; junction bases with no gene match: 19. CDR1 is DFQATT, CDR2 SNEGSKA, per germline (reference sequence).

With respect to this clonotype: A much larger clone sits a single nucleotide away, making a read error possible. This chain uses TRBV7-2 with TRBJ1-1; weak D call: TRBD1 (6 bases). The CDR3 loop spans 14 amino acids. Germline-derived CDR1 and CDR2 are SGHTA and FQGNSA. The V end was cut by 9 bases, the J end by 1 base, with 15 bases between. CDR3 in DNA: TGTGCCAGAGACCCTCGGGACAAGAACACTGAAGCTTTCTTT. It specifies CARDPRDKNTEAFF.

The J gene is TRBJ2-1, the V gene TRBV19, with D perhaps given as TRBD1 or TRBD2 (5 bases each). CDR1 is LNHDA, CDR2 SQIVND, per germline (reference sequence). This CDR3 comprises 15 residues. The V end was cut by 8 bases, the J end by 0 bases, with 14 bases between. CDR3 sequence (DNA): TGTGCCAGTCGGGACCATACCAGCTCCTACAATGAGCAGTTCTTC. It translates to CASRDHTSSYNEQFF.

This clonotype has at least ten counts. J is TRBJ2-7 and V is TRBV3-1; 12 positions agree with TRBD2. V was pared by 4 bases and J by 0 bases, with 4 bases of the junction left unmatched. This CDR3 contains 16 residues. CDR1 LGHDT and CDR2 YNNKEL come from the germline V gene (reference sequence). Written as DNA, the CDR3 is TGTGCCAGCAGCCCCCCGGGACTAGCGGGCTCCTACGAGCAGTACTTC. This gives the protein CASSPPGLAGSYEQYF.

The genes are TRBV12-3 or TRBV12-4 and TRBJ2-3, with 8 bases identical to TRBD2. This CDR3 is built from 15 residues. V was clipped by 6 bases and J by 8 bases; unmatched bases: 13. CDR3 in amino acids: CASRSSGTPGGTQYF. The CDR3 DNA is TGTGCCAGCAGAAGTAGCGGGACTCCGGGGGGTACGCAGTATTTT.

On this clonotype itself: This may be a read error: a much more frequent sequence differs by one nucleotide. This chain joins TRBV4-1 and TRBJ2-7; TRBD2 might be the D (5 bases). The CDR3 is 14 amino acids. The V end lost 4 bases, the J end lost 2 bases, and 12 bases lay between the germline ends. Germline V gene data show CDR1 as MGHRA and CDR2 as YSYEKL. The CDR3 bases are TGCGCCAGCAGCCCGACTAACGGAGCCTACGAGCAGTACTTC. It encodes CASSPTNGAYEQYF.

This chain links TRBV2 with TRBJ1-1; D is possibly TRBD1 (5 bases). V lost 3 bases and J lost 8, with 10 bases in between. The CDR3 consists of 12 residues. CDR1 and CDR2 (germline): SNHLY, FYNNEI. DNA of the CDR3: TGTGCCAGCAGTGACTCAGGGACGGAAGCTTTCTTT. It encodes CASSDSGTEAFF.

The table lists this clonotype with a few counts. V and J are TRBV7-9 and TRBJ2-3; D unclear. Germline CDR1 and CDR2: SEHNR and FQNEAQ (reference sequence). The CDR3 sequence is 13 residues long. With 4 bases removed from V and 3 bases from J, the gap between germline ends came to 8 bases. The CDR3 region is CASSSPATDTQYF. In DNA, the CDR3 is TGTGCCAGCAGCTCCCCAGCAACAGATACGCAGTATTTT.

A few counts support this clonotype. This chain links TRBV5-8 with TRBJ1-2, with D tentatively TRBD1 (6 bases). Trimming removed 0 bases from V and 9 bases from J, with 18 bases in between. The length of the CDR3 is 15 residues. Germline V gene lookup returns CDR1 SGHTS and CDR2 YDEGEE. As DNA, the CDR3 is TGTGCCAGCAGCTTGGCCCCCCGGGGGCGCGGTAGCTACACCTTC. This sequence encodes CASSLAPRGRGSYTF.

This clonotype was seen repeatedly, ten times or more. The genes are TRBV6-1 and TRBJ1-1, with 8 bases lining up with TRBD1. CDR3 length equals 18 residues. J was trimmed by 1 base and V by 8 bases; bases with no gene match: 18. Germline V gene sequence: CDR1 MNHNS, CDR2 SASEGT. CDR3: CASFQGRTGWGTNTEAFF. Here the CDR3 DNA reads TGTGCCAGCTTCCAGGGAAGGACAGGGTGGGGGACGAACACTGAAGCTTTCTTT.

This clonotype was detected only a few times. This chain links TRBV12-3 or TRBV12-4 with TRBJ2-7, with D tentatively TRBD2 (6 bases). The CDR3 is 12 amino acids. V lost 3 bases to trimming and J lost 6 bases, with 9 bases between them. As DNA, the CDR3 is TGTGCCAGCAGTTTTAGCGGATTCGAGCAGTACTTC. Translated, it gives CASSFSGFEQYF.

A few counts support this clonotype. The chain combines TRBV7-3 with TRBJ1-2; D gene ambiguous. Germline V gives CDR1 SGHTA, CDR2 FQGTGA. The CDR3 is 15 amino acids. Trimming stripped 5 bases from V and 4 bases from J, with 17 bases between. CDR3 in amino acids: CASSPFPGPSYGYTF. CDR3 nucleotide sequence: TGTGCCAGCAGCCCCTTCCCAGGCCCATCCTATGGCTACACCTTC.

This clonotype was seen ten or more times. This chain links TRBV6-6 with TRBJ2-1; TRBD1 might be the D (5 bases). The CDR3 loop spans 18 amino acids. CDR1 and CDR2 (germline): MNHNY, SVGAGI (reference sequence). V lost 0 bases and J 3 bases, leaving 18 bases between the germline ends. The CDR3 DNA follows: TGTGCCAGCAGTTACTCAAGGGGAATGGTTACGATCTACAATGAGCAGTTCTTC. It specifies CASSYSRGMVTIYNEQFF.

This clonotype was observed at least ten times. V usage is TRBV12-3 or TRBV12-4 and J usage is TRBJ1-5; a weak D match, TRBD1 (5 bases). The CDR3 spans 14 residues. Trimming removed 5 bases at V and 6 bases at J, with 14 bases between. CDR3: CASSAFRGSQPQHF. The CDR3 nucleotides read TGTGCCAGCAGTGCGTTCCGGGGGAGTCAGCCCCAGCATTTT.

In the case of this clonotype: This may stem from a read error, because a much larger clone lies one nucleotide away. The CDR3 here is CSSSRPGSTGNTIYF. The DNA for the CDR3 is TGTTCCAGCTCACGTCCGGGGAGCACTGGAAACACCATATATTTT. This chain connects TRBV18 to TRBJ1-3; D ambiguous. Looked up from germline, CDR1 is KGHSH and CDR2 is LQKENI. The CDR3 extends over 15 amino acids. Full variable domain (remainder filled in from reference TRBV18 and TRBJ1-3): NAGVMQNPRHLVRRRGQEARLRCSPMKGHSHVYWYRQLPEEGLKFMVYLQKENIIDESGMPKERFSAEFPKEGPSILRIQQVVRGDSAAYFCSSSRPGSTGNTIYFGEGSWLTVV.

This clonotype was detected ten times or more. The gene calls are TRBV7-2 and TRBJ2-3, with 9 bases matching TRBD2. Looked up from germline, CDR1 is SGHTA and CDR2 is FQGNSA. The CDR3 runs to 15 residues. With 6 bases clipped from V and 2 bases from J, the junction kept 6 bases outside the gene matches. For the CDR3, the DNA is TGTGCCAGCAGTCCTAGCGGGAACCCCACAGATACGCAGTATTTT. Protein: CASSPSGNPTDTQYF.

On this clonotype itself: A read error may be the cause here, since a much bigger clone is one base away. The chain couples TRBV29-1 to TRBJ1-2; TRBD1 might be the D (5 bases). Germline CDR1 SQVTM, CDR2 ANQGSEA. This CDR3 region has 12 residues. The CDR3 sequence is CSVEGTAEGYTF. CDR3 DNA: TGCAGCGTGGAAGGGACGGCGGAGGGCTACACCTTC. The full variable domain, in which reference TRBV29-1 and TRBJ1-2 provide the parts outside the CDR3, is SAVISQKPSRDICQRGTSLTIQCQVDSQVTMMFWYRQQPGQSLTLIATANQGSEATYESGFVIDKFPISRPNLTFSTLTVSNMSPEDSSIYLCSVEGTAEGYTFGSGTRLTVV.

The sample holds a few counts of this clonotype. The chain joins TRBV7-6 to TRBJ2-1, with 13 bases aligning to TRBD2. Germline CDR1 is SGHVS and CDR2 is FNYEAQ. The CDR3 totals 18 residues. The V segment lost 8 bases and the J segment 6 bases; nucleotides outside the gene matches: 16. The CDR3: CASRQTRLAGGPGNEQFF. The CDR3, as DNA: TGTGCCAGCCGCCAGACAAGACTAGCGGGAGGCCCGGGCAATGAGCAGTTCTTC.

The chain couples TRBV4-3 to TRBJ2-1; 9 nucleotides agree with TRBD2. Trimming removed 4 bases from V and 1 base from J; junction bases left unmatched: 8. Germline CDR1 reads LGHNA; CDR2 reads YSLEER. This CDR3 contains 17 residues. CDR3 sequence reads: CASSPNPTSGSYNEQFF. The CDR3 DNA follows: TGCGCCAGCAGCCCGAATCCGACTAGCGGTTCCTACAATGAGCAGTTCTTC.

This clonotype was picked up a small number of times. V and J are TRBV12-3 or TRBV12-4 and TRBJ2-3; the match to TRBD2 covers 9 bases. J was trimmed by 6 bases and V by 3 bases; bases with no gene match: 10. This CDR3 contains 16 residues. CDR3 nucleotide sequence: TGTGCCAGCAGTTTTGGTCTGGGCGGGAGGGCCGATACGCAGTATTTT. Encoded protein: CASSFGLGGRADTQYF.

This clonotype was observed many times. The rearrangement joins TRBV7-9 to TRBJ2-1; 7 nucleotides line up with TRBD2. This CDR3 is built from 16 residues. Germline assignment: CDR1 SEHNR and CDR2 FQNEAQ (reference sequence). The V and J ends lost 4 bases and 5 bases, in that order; junction bases with no gene match: 11. The CDR3 region has the DNA TGTGCCAGCAGCTCTCCGGGACTACATACTAACAATGAGCAGTTCTTC. It translates to CASSSPGLHTNNEQFF.